The subject of this entry is one T cell receptor beta chain. Its specificity is unknown. Data came from immunoSEQ multiplex PCR; TCRdb stores just in-frame clones and leaves some out. The repertoire consists of 150,000 to 200,000 clones, with 86% occurring once and the leading ten covering over 1.3%. The data stem from a study of cytomegalovirus exposure and HLA in healthy donors. General study points: In the 120 validation repertoires, roughly 94% of cluster scores exceeded 0, per a later analysis. The dataset shows that most TCR sequences were rare, while some public TCRs occurred in many donors.

CDR3 length: 12 residues. Per the germline V gene, CDR1 is LNHDA and CDR2 is SQIVND (reference sequence). Between the trimmed V and J ends, which lost 5 bases and 7 bases, there was a span of 11 bases. The chain carries TRBV19 and TRBJ1-1; D might be TRBD1 (5 bases). Sequencing used PBMCs. The receptor's source is a woman under 30 in good health and CMV-seronegative. CDR3 region: CASSSLGGEAFF. In nucleotides, the CDR3 is TGTGCCAGTAGTTCCCTGGGGGGTGAAGCTTTCTTT.